This TCR beta chain was captured in a study of blood T cells in healthy people across ages. This clonotype was counted only a few times. Its antigen is still unknown. PCR was performed a second time for about 6 to 11 cycles using a sample-barcoded 5' primer and a J-beta primer mix. A single record per CDR3 protein comes from TCRdb applying MiXCR to the 5' RACE reads. Here the sample spans about 1.1 million distinct CDR3 sequences, more than 30% being singletons. CDR3 length: 16 residues. Trimming shortened V by 2 bases and J by 0 bases, and 11 bases separated the two germline ends. CDR1 and CDR2 (germline): MDHEN, SYDVKM. Individuals who donated were healthy Caucasians from Russia aged about 6 to 100. Overall study results and limits: Bulk PBMC profiling left naive and antigen-experienced comparisons inconclusive.

The sequencing sample was made of blood. The TCR sequence derives from a man in his late teens or twenties in good health. The chain joins TRBV28 to TRBJ2-4; D possibly corresponds to TRBD2 (5 bases). The CDR3 loop reads CASSLEGAVAKNIQYF. The CDR3 bases are TGTGCCAGCAGTTTAGAGGGAGCTGTAGCCAAAAACATTCAGTACTTC.